One sample yielded the 4 T cell receptor beta chains listed below, sequenced in a study of cytomegalovirus exposure and HLA in healthy donors. The study ran its PCR with 60 Vbeta and 13 Jbeta primers. This table comes from immunoSEQ multiplex PCR, and its TCRdb copy is limited to in-frame clones, with some not included. The sample shows roughly 180,000 clones, around 79% of them seen only once. Sequenced: PBMCs. These receptors were obtained from a man over 45 in good health and CMV-seropositive.

The table lists this clone with a few counts. The CDR3 protein is CASTAGTGGNEQFF. CDR3 coding DNA: TGTGCCAGCACCGCCGGGACAGGAGGCAATGAGCAGTTCTTC. The chain couples TRBV6-5 to TRBJ2-1; 8 bases are shared with TRBD1. With V trimmed by 7 bases and J by 6 bases, 8 bases remained unmatched. In germline, CDR1 is MNHEY, CDR2 SVGAGI. CDR3 length: 14 amino acids.

This sequence joins TRBV28 and TRBJ1-1, with 11 bases matching TRBD1. Per the germline V gene, CDR1 is MDHEN and CDR2 is SYDVKM. The CDR3 sequence is 16 residues long. V trimming: 4 bases; J trimming: 4 bases; junction bases outside the gene matches: 8. The CDR3 protein is CASSSHPGTGGTEAFF. CDR3 in DNA: TGTGCCAGCAGTTCGCACCCCGGGACAGGGGGCACTGAAGCTTTCTTT. Using reference TRBV28 and TRBJ1-1 for the parts outside the CDR3, the full variable domain is DVKVTQSSRYLVKRTGEKVFLECVQDMDHENMFWYRQDPGLGLRLIYFSYDVKMKEKGDIPEGYSVSREKKERFSLILESASTNQTSMYLCASSSHPGTGGTEAFFGQGTRLTVV.

The rearrangement links TRBV5-1 to TRBJ2-7, with 8 bases fitting TRBD1. This CDR3 spans 15 amino acids. Germline lookup yields CDR1 SGHRS and CDR2 YFSETQ. J gave up 2 bases and V 1 base, and 5 bases lay outside the gene matches. The CDR3 coding sequence is TGCGCCAGCAGCTTGCGGGACAGGTCCACCTACGAGCAGTACTTC. Amino acid sequence: CASSLRDRSTYEQYF. Looking up the rest from reference TRBV5-1 and TRBJ2-7 gives the full variable domain: KAGVTQTPRYLIKTRGQQVTLSCSPISGHRSVSWYQQTPGQGLQFLFEYFSETQRNKGNFPGRFSGRQFSNSRSEMNVSTLELGDSALYLCASSLRDRSTYEQYFGPGTRLTVT.

This chain uses TRBV6-5 with TRBJ1-2; 8 bases match TRBD1. There are 14 residues in the CDR3. Trimming at V came to 2 bases and at J to 5 bases, leaving 4 bases not matched to a gene. Germline V gene sequence: CDR1 MNHEY, CDR2 SVGAGI. The CDR3 sequence: CASSYVDREYGYTF. The CDR3 DNA is TGTGCCAGCAGTTACGTGGACAGGGAATATGGCTACACCTTC.